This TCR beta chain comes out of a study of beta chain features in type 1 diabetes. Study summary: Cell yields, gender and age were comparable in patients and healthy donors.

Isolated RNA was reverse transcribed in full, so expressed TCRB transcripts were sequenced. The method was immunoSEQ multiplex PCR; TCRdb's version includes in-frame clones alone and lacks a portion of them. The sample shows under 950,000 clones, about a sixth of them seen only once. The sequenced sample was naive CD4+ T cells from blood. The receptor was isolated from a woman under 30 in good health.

The CDR3 DNA follows: TGTGCCAGCAGCTTGTTTTTTGGCGCACTCTCCTCCTACGAGCAGTACTTC. Encoded protein: CASSLFFGALSSYEQYF. V usage is TRBV11-1 and J usage is TRBJ2-7; no definite D call. This CDR3 spans 17 amino acids. The ends were cut back, 3 bases at V and 0 bases at J, with 18 bases in the middle. Germline V gives CDR1 SGHAT, CDR2 FQDESV (reference sequence).